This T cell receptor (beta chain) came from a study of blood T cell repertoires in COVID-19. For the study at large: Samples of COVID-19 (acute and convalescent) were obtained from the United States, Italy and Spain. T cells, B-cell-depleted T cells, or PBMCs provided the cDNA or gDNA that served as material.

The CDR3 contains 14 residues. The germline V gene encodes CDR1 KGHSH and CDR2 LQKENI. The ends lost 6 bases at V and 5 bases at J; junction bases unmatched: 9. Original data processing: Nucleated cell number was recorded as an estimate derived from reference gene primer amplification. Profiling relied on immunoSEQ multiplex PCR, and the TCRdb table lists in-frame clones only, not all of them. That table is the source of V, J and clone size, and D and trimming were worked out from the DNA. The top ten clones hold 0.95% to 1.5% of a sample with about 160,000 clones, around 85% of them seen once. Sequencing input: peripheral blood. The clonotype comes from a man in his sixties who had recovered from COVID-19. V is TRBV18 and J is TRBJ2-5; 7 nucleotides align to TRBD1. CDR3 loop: CASSPQGEGETQYF. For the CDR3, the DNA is TGTGCCAGCTCTCCTCAGGGGGAAGGGGAGACCCAGTACTTC.